The sequence of this T cell receptor (beta chain) was determined in a study of human T cells and chemical hapten exposure (dated by TCRdb to the early 2020s). Study-wide context: For sensitization, 2% DPC in acetone was applied to an approximately 2 cm by approximately 2 cm area of upper inner arm skin. Libraries were pooled for sequencing, and per-sample TCR yields varied mainly because of small differences in library volumes within the pool. Blood samples were taken from patients before sensitization (week 0) and at 2, 6 and about 24 weeks after DPC sensitization. In alopecia patients, the study followed how the peripheral blood TCR repertoire changed in vivo over primary and secondary sensitization to diphenylcyclopropenone (DPC), a hapten. Throughout the study period of around 25 weeks, patients also received therapeutic DPC doses to the scalp every week. About 29 alopecia patients gave blood for TCR sequencing at one to four time points (pre-sensitization, 2, 6 and 24 weeks). Patch testing on the upper back used Finn chambers containing 0.01% DPC, with scoring done after 6 days according to International Contact Dermatitis Research Group standards. The mostly female patient cohort included alopecia areata with under or over 50% scalp involvement, alopecia totalis and alopecia universalis. The study at large found these results: After repeated subsampling, changes were observed in the strength of the expansion versus patch-test correlation and in the threshold at which the correlation became significant. Patch test score was positively correlated with the number of PT1 expanded TCRs, with significance at thresholds 8, 16 and 32 but not at 4. Expanded TCRs formed significantly more large CDR3 similarity clusters than pre-sensitization or healthy control sets, consistent with antigen-driven responses. All patients had alopecia, a presumed autoimmune disease, so their immune response might differ from that of healthy individuals. No change with DPC sensitization was found in the number of TCRs above 1 in 1000 frequency, and no evidence of global repertoire structure alterations was found.

The time point label of this sample denotes: patch test 1, 2 weeks after DPC sensitization. The treatment or condition label of this sample denotes: therapeutic diphenylcyclopropenone sensitization with weekly scalp DPC. At each patch-test visit, blood was drawn before the patch test was applied. Patients were considered eligible if aged 18 to 70, diagnosed with alopecia and deemed suitable for DPC therapy, and patients were excluded if pregnant. Unfractionated whole blood was collected in Tempus Blood RNA tubes, and total RNA was extracted from that blood. Libraries were prepared through RACE. Sequencer: NextSeq 500. During library preparation, unique molecular identifiers were attached to individual cDNA molecules so that TCRs could be counted in a quantitative, reproducible way. From each blood RNA sample, both TCR alpha and TCR beta chains were sequenced. In the source study's methods: A median of roughly 99,000 TCRs per sample was observed, with a range of roughly 23,224 to 750,000. The Decombinator software suite was used to annotate the V, J and CDR3 of the TCR reads. For PS versus PT1 abundance plots, all samples were subsampled to the same number of TCRs (28,000). TCRs were defined as expanded if absent before sensitization and observed at least eight times at the 2-week time point. TCRdb redid the processing of the public reads, applying fastp at Q25 and MiXCR, and retained in-frame beta chains. Identical CDR3 protein sequences are pooled into one entry, listed with their most common genes and DNA. V and J calls and clone size were set by TCRdb, not the authors. Across this sample there are approximately 110,000 distinct CDR3 sequences, with 9.5% to 11% seen only once. The ten largest clones capture roughly 3.5% of the sample.

This clonotype was counted between two and nine times. Its antigen remains unidentified. Base quality data are lacking; no much larger clone is found one base away. V sheds 2 bases and J sheds 15 bases, leaving 13 bases between their ends. The CDR3 measures 12 amino acids from cysteine to phenylalanine. Left in the record is the CDR3 DNA by itself, 36 bases read in frame from the first base. CDR1 and CDR2 are read off the germline V gene as MNHEY and SVGEGT. The sample here was whole blood, taken in connection with sensitization to the hapten diphenylcyclopropenone (DPC). The chain was built from TRBV6-2 or TRBV6-3 and TRBJ2-2; the D gene lacks a confident call. The clonotype was recovered from a woman aged 40 to 55 with alopecia areata. Some clones in this sample may be carry-over from other donors' samples. The CDR3 amino acid sequence is: CASSYPTFEVFF. The sequenced DNA is TGTGCCAGCAGTTACCCGACTTTTGAGGTGTTTTTT.